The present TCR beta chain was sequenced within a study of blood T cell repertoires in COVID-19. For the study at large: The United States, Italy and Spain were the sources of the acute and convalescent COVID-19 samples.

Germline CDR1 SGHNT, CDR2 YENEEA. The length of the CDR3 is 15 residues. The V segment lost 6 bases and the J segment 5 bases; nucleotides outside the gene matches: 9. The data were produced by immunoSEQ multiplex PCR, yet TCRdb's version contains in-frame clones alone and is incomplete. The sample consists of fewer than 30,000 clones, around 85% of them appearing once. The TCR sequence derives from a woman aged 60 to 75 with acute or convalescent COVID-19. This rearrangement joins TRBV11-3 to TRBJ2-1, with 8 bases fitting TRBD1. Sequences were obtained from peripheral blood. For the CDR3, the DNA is TGTGCCAGCAGTCGGAGGGGACAGGCCCACAATGAGCAGTTCTTC. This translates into CASSRRGQAHNEQFF.